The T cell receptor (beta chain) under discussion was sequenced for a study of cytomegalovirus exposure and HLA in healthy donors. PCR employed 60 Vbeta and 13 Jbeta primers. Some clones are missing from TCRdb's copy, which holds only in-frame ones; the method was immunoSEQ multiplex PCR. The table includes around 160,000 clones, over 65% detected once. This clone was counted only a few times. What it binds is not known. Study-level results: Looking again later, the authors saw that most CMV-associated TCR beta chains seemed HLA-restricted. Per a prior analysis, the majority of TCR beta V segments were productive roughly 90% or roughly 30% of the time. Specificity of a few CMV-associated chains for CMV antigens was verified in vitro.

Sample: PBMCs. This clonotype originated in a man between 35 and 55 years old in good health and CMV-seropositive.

CDR3 DNA sequence: TGTGCCAGCAGCCCCTCCTCCGGCTACGAGCAGTACTTC. Its protein product is CASSPSSGYEQYF. The V gene is TRBV7-9, the J gene TRBJ2-7, with D unclear. The CDR3 contains 13 residues. With 5 bases removed from V and 3 bases from J, the gap between germline ends came to 11 bases. From germline, CDR1 is SEHNR and CDR2 FQNEAQ (reference sequence).